Listed below are T cell receptor beta chains from one sample, sequenced in a study of T cell responses to AZD1222 COVID-19 vaccine. This table comes from immunoSEQ multiplex PCR, and its TCRdb copy is limited to in-frame clones, with some not included. This sample has under 110,000 clones, with about 86% found just once. The sequences come from peripheral blood, collected on day 0 of AZD1222 vaccination. These receptors were taken from an adult in good health. The CDR3 runs from the conserved cysteine through the conserved F or W. The D gene is left open where the match is weak. The size entry is marked missing in some rows and otherwise reads once, few, many or a size class.

j_call d_call clone_size v_call cdr3_nt cdr3_aa
TRBJ1-3 . once TRBV30 TGTGCCTGGAGTCCGACCTCCGGGCCCGGAAACACCATATATTTT CAWSPTSGPGNTIYF
TRBJ2-2 . . TRBV10-3 TGTGCCATCAGGGGGACGGCGGGGACCGGGGAGCTGTTTTTT CAIRGTAGTGELFF
TRBJ2-4 . . TRBV10-3 TGTGCCATCAGTGAGGGCCGACGAACTGAAAACATTCAGTACTTC CAISEGRRTENIQYF
TRBJ1-2 . . TRBV3-1/TRBV3-2 TGTGCCAGCAGCCAGTTGGAGGGCGTCTATGGCTACACCTTC CASSQLEGVYGYTF
TRBJ1-2 TRBD1 . TRBV29-1 TGCAGCGTTGGGACAGGGAACTATGGCTACACCTTC CSVGTGNYGYTF
TRBJ2-7 . few TRBV5-1 TGCGCCAGCAGCCCGGATGGCAACGAGCAGTACTTC CASSPDGNEQYF
TRBJ1-2 TRBD1 . TRBV7-2 TGTGCCAGCAGCTTAGGACAGGGGGCCGGCTGGGGTATCGGCTACACCTTC CASSLGQGAGWGIGYTF
TRBJ1-1 TRBD1 . TRBV3-1/TRBV3-2 TGTGCCAGCAGCCAAGAGGGAGTAGTTGGACAGGGCGAAGCTTTCTTT CASSQEGVVGQGEAFF
TRBJ1-1 . . TRBV21-1 TGTGCCAGCAGCAAAGAAAGGAGATTGGAGGGGATGAACACTGAAGCTTTCTTT CASSKERRLEGMNTEAFF
TRBJ2-5 TRBD2 . TRBV28 TGTGCCAGCAGTTTAACGCGGGAGGGTCGGGGGGAGACCCAGTACTTC CASSLTREGRGETQYF
TRBJ2-2 . . TRBV24-1 TGTGCCACCAGTGATCGGACACCGAACACCGGGGAGCTGTTTTTT CATSDRTPNTGELFF
TRBJ1-3 . . TRBV18 TGTGCCAGCTCACCAAAAGGTGGGCCTGGAAACACCATATATTTT CASSPKGGPGNTIYF
TRBJ1-4 . . TRBV28 TGTGCCAGCAGTCCGTGGGACAACAATAATGAAAAACTGTTTTTT CASSPWDNNNEKLFF
TRBJ1-2 . . TRBV13 TGTGCCAGCAGCTTTCAGATAGGGCACTATGGCTACACCTTC CASSFQIGHYGYTF
TRBJ1-4 . . TRBV3-1/TRBV3-2 TGTGCCAGCAGCTCCAGGGGAGGGAAGGAAAAACTGTTTTTT CASSSRGGKEKLFF
TRBJ2-7 . . TRBV5-4 TGTGCCAGCAGCCCGGGGAGCAGGGGTACCTACGAGCAGTACTTC CASSPGSRGTYEQYF
TRBJ1-4 . few TRBV7-9 TGTGCCAGCAGCTCGACAGACAGAGGGGGTGAAAAACTGTTTTTT CASSSTDRGGEKLFF
TRBJ2-5 . . TRBV27 TGTGCCAGCAGTTCGACGACTAGGATGGAGACCCAGTACTTC CASSSTTRMETQYF
TRBJ1-4 . . TRBV6-5 TGTGCCAGCACCCAGGACAGAGATGAAAAACTGTTTTTT CASTQDRDEKLFF
TRBJ2-1 TRBD2 . TRBV11-3 TGTGCCAGCAGCAGACTAGCGGGAGGGCCAGACAATGAGCAGTTCTTC CASSRLAGGPDNEQFF
TRBJ1-2 TRBD1 . TRBV11-2 TGTGCCAGCAGCTTAAGCAGGGGGGAAAGGGGTGGAGGCTACACCTTC CASSLSRGERGGGYTF
TRBJ2-2 . . TRBV18 TGTGCCAGCTCACCACTTGAGACCGGGGAGCTGTTTTTT CASSPLETGELFF
TRBJ1-4 . once TRBV5-1 TGCGCCAGCAGCTTCTCATCCCCAACTAATGAAAAACTGTTTTTT CASSFSSPTNEKLFF
TRBJ1-6 TRBD1 . TRBV12-3/TRBV12-4 TGTGCCGTAGGACAGGGGTTATCTCCCCTCCACTTT CAVGQGLSPLHF
TRBJ1-3 . once TRBV4-2 TGTGCCAGCAGGGTCGGACAGTCCCCTGGAAACACCATATATTTT CASRVGQSPGNTIYF
TRBJ1-5 TRBD1 . TRBV28 TGTGCCAGCAGTTCCCTCTCCGGGACAGATCAGCCCCAGCATTTT CASSSLSGTDQPQHF
TRBJ1-4 . few TRBV27 TGTGCCAGCAGGTTGCGTGGCTACCCCACCCGGGGGCCTAGTAATGAAAAACTGTTTTTT CASRLRGYPTRGPSNEKLFF
TRBJ2-1 TRBD1 . TRBV28 TGTGCCAGCAACCGACAGGGGGCTGGTAATGAGCAGTTCTTC CASNRQGAGNEQFF
TRBJ1-2 TRBD1 . TRBV12-3/TRBV12-4 TGTGCCAGCAGGGGACAGGGGGCTGACGGCTACACCTTC CASRGQGADGYTF
TRBJ1-3 . . TRBV10-3 TGTGCCATCAGTGTGGGGGGACGAAGCGGAAACACCATATATTTT CAISVGGRSGNTIYF
TRBJ1-5 . . TRBV28 TGTGCCAGCGGGACGCAGCCCCAGCATTTT CASGTQPQHF
TRBJ1-1 TRBD1 . TRBV10-1 TGCGCCAGCAGTGAGTTCGGACAGGGGATCACTGAAGCTTTCTTT CASSEFGQGITEAFF
TRBJ1-1 . . TRBV19 TGTGCCAGTAGTGCCGCCTGGAACACTGAAGCTTTCTTT CASSAAWNTEAFF
TRBJ2-5 . . TRBV29-1 TGCAGCGTTGAAGATTGGGGGCCAGAGACCCAGACCCAGTACTTC CSVEDWGPETQTQYF
TRBJ1-2 . . TRBV3-1/TRBV3-2 TGTGCCAGCAGCCCCGGGGGGGGCTATGGCTACACCTTC CASSPGGGYGYTF
TRBJ1-6 . . TRBV5-6 TGTGCCAGCAGCTTGTTAGGAGAGCGTAATTCACCCCTCCACTTT CASSLLGERNSPLHF
TRBJ1-6 . once TRBV9 TGTGCCAGCAGTCTCTCCGGGTTGAGGGATTCACCCCTCCACTTT CASSLSGLRDSPLHF
TRBJ1-1 . . TRBV7-9 TGTGCCAGCAGCTTACAAGGGGCTGAAGCTTTCTTT CASSLQGAEAFF
TRBJ2-7 TRBD2 . TRBV28 TGTGCCAGCAGTTTTCAAGCGGGGCGAGGCTACGAGCAGTACTTC CASSFQAGRGYEQYF
TRBJ2-1 TRBD2 . TRBV5-1 TGCGCCAGCACCGAATCCCTAGCGGGAGGCTTGAGTGAGCAGTTCTTC CASTESLAGGLSEQFF
TRBJ1-5 TRBD1 . TRBV19 TGTGCCAGTAGTATCAAGACAGGGAGCTCCTTCAATCAGCCCCAGCATTTT CASSIKTGSSFNQPQHF
TRBJ1-2 . . TRBV6-2/TRBV6-3 TGTGCCAGCAGTCCGGGACGGAGCTATGGCTACACCTTC CASSPGRSYGYTF
TRBJ2-7 TRBD1 . TRBV29-1 TGCAGCGTTGAGACAGGGGAGTACGAGCAGTACTTC CSVETGEYEQYF
TRBJ2-7 . . TRBV5-6 TGTGCCAGCAGCTTATTCCGGACTGGGGCCTACGAGCAGTACTTC CASSLFRTGAYEQYF
TRBJ2-5 TRBD1 . TRBV28 TGTGCCAGCAGCCCCGGGACAGAAGAGACCCAGTACTTC CASSPGTEETQYF
TRBJ2-1 . . TRBV12-3/TRBV12-4 TGTGCCAGCAGTTTTTCAGGGCGGCTTGAGCAGTTCTTC CASSFSGRLEQFF
TRBJ2-1 . . TRBV9 TGTGCCAGCAGCCACCCGGGTCCCAGTACCGGGAGTAAAGCCTACAATGAGCAGTTCTTC CASSHPGPSTGSKAYNEQFF
TRBJ2-1 TRBD2 few TRBV9 TGTGCCAGCAGCGTATACGGGACTAGCCACAATGAGCAGTTCTTC CASSVYGTSHNEQFF
TRBJ2-7 TRBD1 . TRBV4-3 TGCGCCAGCAGCCAAGATCGGGACAGGGTTAGCGAGCAGTACTTC CASSQDRDRVSEQYF
TRBJ2-1 . . TRBV27 TGTGCCAGCATCTCGGGGTACAATGAGCAGTTCTTC CASISGYNEQFF
TRBJ1-1 . once TRBV28 TGTGCCAGCAGCCTGGACTTAGGGGGCACTGAAGCTTTCTTT CASSLDLGGTEAFF
TRBJ2-7 TRBD1 once TRBV7-2 TGTGCCAGCAGCCCCGGCGGCAGGGGGCTCGACGAGCAGTACTTC CASSPGGRGLDEQYF
TRBJ1-2 TRBD1 . TRBV3-1/TRBV3-2 TGTGCCAGCAGCCAAGATCCATGGGGACAGCCCCGCTATGGCTACACCTTC CASSQDPWGQPRYGYTF
TRBJ2-5 TRBD2 . TRBV30 TGTGCCTGGAGTGTACGGGGGACTAGCGGGAGGGCCGGAGAGACCCAGTACTTC CAWSVRGTSGRAGETQYF